One and the same sample provided the 11 T cell receptor beta chains below, sequenced in a study of shared clonotypes between healthy human individuals. Some clones are missing from TCRdb's copy, which holds only in-frame ones; the method was immunoSEQ multiplex PCR. The sample consists of 2.3 million or so clones, approximately 95% of them appearing once. The sequenced sample was naive CD4+ T cells from PBMCs. Subset here: CD45RA+ positively selected. Receptors originate from a man younger than 30 in good health. Some clones in this sample may be carry-over from other donors' samples.

The chain joins TRBV6-5 to TRBJ1-5; 9 positions match TRBD1. CDR3 length: 16 residues. J lost 4 bases, V lost 4 bases, and 8 bases had no gene match. Germline values: CDR1 MNHEY, CDR2 SVGAGI. The CDR3 sequence is CASSSPGQGQNQPQHF. The CDR3 DNA is TGTGCCAGCAGTTCTCCGGGACAGGGCCAAAATCAGCCCCAGCATTTT.

V is TRBV28 and J is TRBJ2-2, with D maybe TRBD1 (6 bases). Germline CDR1 reads MDHEN; CDR2 reads SYDVKM. There are 15 residues in the CDR3. V lost 6 bases to trimming and J lost 8 bases, with 19 bases between them. CDR3 region: CASSVSTAGQGELFF. CDR3 in DNA: TGTGCCAGCAGCGTAAGCACCGCAGGACAGGGGGAGCTGTTTTTT.

The chain couples TRBV5-1 to TRBJ2-2; 10 bases map to TRBD1. CDR1 and CDR2 (germline): SGHRS, YFSETQ. V was clipped by 4 bases and J by 4 bases; unmatched bases: 7. CDR3 length equals 16 residues. CDR3 region: CASSPGQGWSTGELFF. The CDR3 DNA is TGCGCCAGCAGCCCGGGACAGGGGTGGAGCACCGGGGAGCTGTTTTTT.

CDR3 sequence (DNA): TGTGCCAGCAGCCATGGAAATAGCGGTGCCATTTTGTACGAGCAGTACTTC. Translating it yields CASSHGNSGAILYEQYF. V gene TRBV14 combines with J gene TRBJ2-7; the D gene is possibly TRBD2 (6 bases). The CDR3 contains 17 residues. Trimming cost V 3 bases and J 4 bases, with 22 bases left between them. Per germline, CDR1 SGHDN and CDR2 FVKESK.

The chain recombines TRBV29-1 with TRBJ2-5; 7 bases are a match to TRBD1. The J call is in doubt because the DNA end fits TRBJ2-7 better. Germline-derived CDR1 and CDR2 are SQVTM and ANQGSEA. CDR3 length equals 13 residues. CDR3 in amino acids: CSVPGQVAYEQYF. The CDR3 nucleotides read TGCAGCGTCCCCGGACAGGTAGCCTACGAGCAGTACTTC.

This clone was seen just once. CDR3 sequence (DNA): TGTGCCTGGTCAGGGGCCACGGAGACAGATACGCAGTATTTT. Translating it yields CAWSGATETDTQYF. V gene TRBV30 combines with J gene TRBJ2-3; perhaps TRBD1 as D (6 bases). The CDR3 loop spans 14 amino acids. Trimming removed 5 bases from V and 3 bases from J, with 15 bases in between. Germline-derived CDR1 and CDR2 are GTSNPN and SVGIG (reference sequence).

This chain joins TRBV5-1 and TRBJ1-4, with D possibly being TRBD1 (5 bases). The V end was cut by 5 bases, the J end by 5 bases, with 16 bases between. CDR1 is SGHRS, CDR2 YFSETQ, per germline. CDR3 length: 15 residues. CDR3 sequence: CASRLIGGENEKLFF. CDR3 nucleotide sequence: TGCGCCAGCAGGTTAATCGGGGGAGAGAATGAAAAACTGTTTTTT.

For this clone: This CDR3 is also generated by other DNA sequences in the sample. V gene TRBV28 combines with J gene TRBJ1-5; the D is unclear. V was trimmed by 2 bases and J by 0 bases, leaving 8 bases between them. CDR1 is MDHEN and CDR2 is SYDVKM in the germline V gene. There are 15 residues in the CDR3. CDR3 in DNA: TGTGCCAGCAGTTTAGGCGAATATAGCAATCAGCCCCAGCATTTT. The encoded protein is CASSLGEYSNQPQHF. Filled out from reference TRBV28 and TRBJ1-5, the complete variable domain reads DVKVTQSSRYLVKRTGEKVFLECVQDMDHENMFWYRQDPGLGLRLIYFSYDVKMKEKGDIPEGYSVSREKKERFSLILESASTNQTSMYLCASSLGEYSNQPQHFGDGTRLSIL.

The chain couples TRBV11-3 to TRBJ2-2; the match to TRBD2 covers 14 bases. The CDR3 loop spans 17 amino acids. The germline V gene has CDR1 SGHNT and CDR2 YENEEA. The V segment lost 5 bases and the J segment 5 bases; nucleotides outside the gene matches: 7. CDR3 loop: CASSLGTSGSSTGELFF. The DNA of the CDR3 is TGTGCCAGCAGCCTAGGGACTAGCGGGAGTAGTACCGGGGAGCTGTTTTTT.

The chain joins TRBV19 to TRBJ1-2; possibly TRBD1 for D (5 bases). The germline V gene encodes CDR1 LNHDA and CDR2 SQIVND (reference sequence). V was pared by 8 bases and J by 4 bases, with 17 bases between. The CDR3 is 14 amino acids. The CDR3 spells CASCTGGECYGYTF. DNA of the CDR3: TGTGCCAGTTGTACAGGCGGAGAGTGCTATGGCTACACCTTC.

This clone was detected only once. The V call is TRBV7-3, the J call TRBJ1-1; weak D call: TRBD1 (5 bases). The germline gives CDR1 SGHTA, CDR2 FQGTGA. Trimming took off 4 bases at V and 1 base at J, with 13 bases between the two ends. The CDR3 is made up of 15 amino acids. Written as DNA, the CDR3 is TGTGCCAGCAGCTCGACCCCAGGGCCGAACACTGAAGCTTTCTTT. This gives the protein CASSSTPGPNTEAFF.